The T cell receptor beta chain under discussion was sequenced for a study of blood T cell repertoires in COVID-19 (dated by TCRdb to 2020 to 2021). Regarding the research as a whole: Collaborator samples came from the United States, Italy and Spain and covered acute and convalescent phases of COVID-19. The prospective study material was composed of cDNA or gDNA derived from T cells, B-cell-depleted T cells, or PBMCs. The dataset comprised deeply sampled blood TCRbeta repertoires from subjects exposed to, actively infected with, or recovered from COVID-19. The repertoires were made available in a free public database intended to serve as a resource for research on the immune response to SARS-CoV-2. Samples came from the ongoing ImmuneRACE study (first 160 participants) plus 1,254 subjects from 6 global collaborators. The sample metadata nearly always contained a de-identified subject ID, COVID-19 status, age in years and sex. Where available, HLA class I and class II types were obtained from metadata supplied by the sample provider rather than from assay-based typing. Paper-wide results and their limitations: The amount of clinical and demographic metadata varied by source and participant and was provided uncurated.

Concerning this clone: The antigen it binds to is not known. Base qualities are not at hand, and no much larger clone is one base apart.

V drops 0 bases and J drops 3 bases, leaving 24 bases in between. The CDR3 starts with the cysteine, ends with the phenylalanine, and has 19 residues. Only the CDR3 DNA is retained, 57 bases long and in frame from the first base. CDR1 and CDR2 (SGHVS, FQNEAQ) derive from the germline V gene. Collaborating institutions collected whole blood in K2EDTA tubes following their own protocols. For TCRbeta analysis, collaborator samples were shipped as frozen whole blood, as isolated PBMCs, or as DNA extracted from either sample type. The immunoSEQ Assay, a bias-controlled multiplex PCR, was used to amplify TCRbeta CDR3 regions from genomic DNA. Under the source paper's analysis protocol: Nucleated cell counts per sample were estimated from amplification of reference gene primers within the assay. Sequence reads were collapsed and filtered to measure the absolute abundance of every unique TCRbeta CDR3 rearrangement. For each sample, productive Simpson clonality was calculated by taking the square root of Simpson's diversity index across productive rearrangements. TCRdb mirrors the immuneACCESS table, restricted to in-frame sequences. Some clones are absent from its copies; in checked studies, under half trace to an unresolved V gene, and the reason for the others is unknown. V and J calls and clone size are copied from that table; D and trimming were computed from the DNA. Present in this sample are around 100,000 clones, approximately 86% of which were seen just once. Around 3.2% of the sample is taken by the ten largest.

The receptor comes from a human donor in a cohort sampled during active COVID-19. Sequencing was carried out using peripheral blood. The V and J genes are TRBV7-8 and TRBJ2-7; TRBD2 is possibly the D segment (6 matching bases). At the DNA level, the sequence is TGTGCCAGCAGCTTAGCCACGACTAGGGGTCTGGCGGGGCGCTACGAGCAGTACTTC. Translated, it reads CASSLATTRGLAGRYEQYF.